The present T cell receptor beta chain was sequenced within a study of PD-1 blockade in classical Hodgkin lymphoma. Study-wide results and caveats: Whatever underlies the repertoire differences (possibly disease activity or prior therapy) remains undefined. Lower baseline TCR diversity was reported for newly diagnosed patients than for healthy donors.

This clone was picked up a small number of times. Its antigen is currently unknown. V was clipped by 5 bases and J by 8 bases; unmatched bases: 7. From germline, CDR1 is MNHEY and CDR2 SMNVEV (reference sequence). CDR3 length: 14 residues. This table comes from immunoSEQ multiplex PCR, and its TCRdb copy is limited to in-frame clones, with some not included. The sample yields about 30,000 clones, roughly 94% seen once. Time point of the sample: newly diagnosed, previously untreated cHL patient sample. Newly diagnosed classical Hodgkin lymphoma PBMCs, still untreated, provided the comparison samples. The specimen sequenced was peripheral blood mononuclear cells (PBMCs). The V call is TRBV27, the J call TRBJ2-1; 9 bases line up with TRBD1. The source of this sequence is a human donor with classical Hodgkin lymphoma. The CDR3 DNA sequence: TGTGCCAGCAGTCCGACAGGGGGAGGCGATGAGCAGTTCTTC. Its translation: CASSPTGGGDEQFF.